This is a list of T cell receptor beta chains from one sample in a study of T cell responses to AZD1222 COVID-19 vaccine. The repertoire was sequenced with immunoSEQ multiplex PCR; TCRdb's copy has only in-frame clones and lacks some. The sample lists around 110,000 clones; around 88% were seen once. Sequenced here: peripheral blood, sampled on day 0 of AZD1222 vaccination. These TCRs come from an adult in good health. CDR3s leave out the opening cysteine and the closing phenylalanine or tryptophan. A D gene is named only where the DNA matches it firmly.

TRBV6-2/TRBV6-3	-	TRBJ2-5	ASSYLDGETQY
TRBV11-3	-	TRBJ1-6	ASSFLSGREKYSPLH
TRBV19	TRBD1	TRBJ2-6	ASSIRQGAAGANVLT
TRBV7-2	-	TRBJ2-3	ASSLLPVRTSTDTQY
TRBV29-1	-	TRBJ2-5	SAGSAGSETQY
TRBV7-2	-	TRBJ1-5	ASSLTVMGPQH
TRBV29-1	-	TRBJ1-4	SVEAGPTNEKLF
TRBV6-5	TRBD1	TRBJ1-2	ASRQGAGYGYT
TRBV27	-	TRBJ1-1	ASSLNVDTEAF
TRBV28	TRBD1	TRBJ2-1	ASRLYRGLGNEQF
TRBV7-6	-	TRBJ1-2	ASSFDGASGYGYT
TRBV28	TRBD1	TRBJ1-1	ASSSTGQGATEAF
TRBV5-6	-	TRBJ1-5	ASSRRSYSYSNQPQH
TRBV6-2/TRBV6-3	-	TRBJ1-5	ASSGPGPPIWGQPQH
TRBV3-1/TRBV3-2	-	TRBJ2-5	ASSQDKGGRETQY
TRBV6-5	-	TRBJ2-7	ASSYSTMAPSYEQY